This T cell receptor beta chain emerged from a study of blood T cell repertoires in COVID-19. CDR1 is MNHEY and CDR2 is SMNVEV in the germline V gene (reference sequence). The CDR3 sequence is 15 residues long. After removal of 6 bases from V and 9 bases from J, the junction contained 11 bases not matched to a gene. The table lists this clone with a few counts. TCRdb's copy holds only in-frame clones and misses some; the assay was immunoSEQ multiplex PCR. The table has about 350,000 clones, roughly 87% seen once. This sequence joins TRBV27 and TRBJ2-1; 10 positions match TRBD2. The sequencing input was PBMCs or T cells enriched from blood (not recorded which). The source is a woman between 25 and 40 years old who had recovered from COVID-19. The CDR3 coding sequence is TGTGCCAGCAGCTCCGGGCTAGCGGGAGTCCTTGAGCAGTTCTTC. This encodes CASSSGLAGVLEQFF.